The source of this T cell receptor (beta chain) is a study of blood T cell repertoires in COVID-19. For the study at large: PBMCs, B-cell-depleted T cells, or T cells provided the cDNA or gDNA that made up the material.

This clone was seen a single time. It was during active infection that Seattle patients were enrolled and then longitudinally followed. There are 15 residues in the CDR3. Germline V CDR1 and CDR2: SGHDT, YYEEEE. The V and J ends lost 4 bases and 3 bases, in that order; junction bases with no gene match: 7. Original data processing: Estimated nucleated cell counts came from reference gene primer amplification. Profiling relied on immunoSEQ multiplex PCR, and the TCRdb table lists in-frame clones only, not all of them. From that table come the V and J calls and clone size; the DNA was used to work out D and trimming. Of about 170,000 clones listed, around four fifths were seen once; the top ten hold approximately 8.1%.

The rearrangement joins TRBV5-6 to TRBJ2-1, with 7 nucleotides matching TRBD2. The receptor comes from a woman at least 80 years old with COVID-19, enrolled during active disease. The specimen was peripheral blood. CDR3 protein: CASSRITSDYNEQFF. CDR3 sequence (DNA): TGTGCCAGCAGCCGAATAACTAGCGACTACAATGAGCAGTTCTTC.